This T cell receptor (beta chain) was identified during a study of T and B cells in COVID-19 patients (dated by TCRdb to the early 2020s). About the study as a whole: In this study, adaptive immunity was profiled in COVID-19 patients who either had active infection or had recovered, using TRB and IGH repertoire sequencing of peripheral blood. The recovered cohort included over 15 patients who contributed around 21 samples, and most of those patients had mild to moderate COVID-19 that was managed on an outpatient basis. A median age of roughly 32 years was recorded in the recovered cohort versus roughly 67 years in the active-infection cohort. In the active-infection cohort, about 60% of the 20 patients were critically ill and required mechanical ventilation or ECMO. Comorbidities linked to unfavorable COVID-19 outcome were present in 18 of 20 patients in the active-infection cohort. Over 7 million TCR sequences were analysed in a TCR and BCR sequence repository that covered over 30 patients and 65 to 75 time points. A couple of patients were included in both the recovered and active cohorts because samples were available from active disease and after recovery. An age-matched reference group of roughly 39 healthy donors negative for COVID-19 antibodies was used as the comparison for repertoire analyses. As many as 9 follow-up blood samples were collected from each patient, and in some individuals these samples spanned different disease stages. Findings and caveats that apply to the study as a whole: The recovered cohort had approximately 2,500 exclusive TCR clusters, including 31 low-pGen clusters. In patients with COVID-19, the usage of TRBV/TRBJ genes was reported to be strongly skewed. TRB repertoires were highly clonal in active COVID-19, whereas diversity and richness at recovery rose above healthy donor levels. Specific T cell subsets (CD4+/Treg/CD8+) and sorted SARS-CoV-2-responsive or tetramer+ T cells had not yet been sequenced, and the corresponding sequencing experiments were ongoing. It was stated that prospective validation of the reported TCR clusters was required before the clusters could be put to clinical use. The size of the cohort was considered insufficient for assessing HLA contributions to COVID-19 susceptibility or severity. Few blood samples were available from mildly ill patients while symptoms were present or from severe cases at early time points.

Based on its abundance in the sample, this clonotype is medium-sized (0.01 to 0.1%). Its antigen is still unknown. No quality values exist for individual bases; no much larger clone is one base distant. Genomic DNA extracted from blood, in amounts of about 240-550 ng, served as the starting material for amplifying TRB repertoires. Reading the germline V gene gives CDR1 SGHVS and CDR2 FNYEAQ. V trim: 3 bases; J trim: 2 bases; unmatched bases: 3. From its cysteine to its phenylalanine, the CDR3 spans 15 amino acids. Only the CDR3 region is kept as DNA, spanning 45 bases read in frame from base 1. This sample was sequenced with an Illumina MiSeq. Multiplex PCR with BIOMED2 TRB-A/B primer pools was used to amplify TRB rearrangements. Illumina-compatible adapters and 7-nucleotide sample barcodes were attached to the amplicons through two consecutive PCRs. Phusion HS II polymerase was used for all library PCRs. Amplicons were gel-purified with the NucleoSpin Gel and PCR Clean-up kit, quantified on Qubit, and pooled at roughly 4.3 nM. Amplicon pool quality was checked on an Agilent 2100 Bioanalyzer before Illumina next-generation sequencing. Regarding the original processing steps: MiXCR 3.0.8 with the default MiXCR reference library was used to annotate TRB rearrangements. Non-productive reads and sequences with fewer than 2 reads were removed, and every unique CDR3 nucleotide sequence was treated as one clone. Clonality, diversity, richness and V-J gene usage were calculated in R 3.5.1. GLIPH2 was used for TCR clustering by CDR3 similarity, and generation probabilities were calculated by OLGA. Only GLIPH2 clusters with at least four unique TCR clonotypes present in at least three individuals were retained. Using fastp at Q25 and MiXCR, TCRdb reprocessed the public reads and kept productive beta chains. When rows share a CDR3 protein, they turn into one entry using the most common DNA and genes. The V and J calls, along with clone size, are taken from TCRdb and not from the paper's own processing. This sample gives 5,400 or so distinct CDR3 sequences in total; around 30% of them show up just once. Jointly, the top ten make up roughly a third of the sample.

This clonotype was obtained from a human donor with active COVID-19. Recombination linked TRBV7-6 to TRBJ2-5, with 10 junctional bases fitting TRBD2. The sequenced sample was blood. The DNA is TGTGCCAGCAGCTTTGGACTAGCGGCACAAGAGACCCAGTACTTC. Its coded protein is CASSFGLAAQETQYF.